The 7 T cell receptor beta chains presented below share a single source sample, sequenced in a study of OX40 agonist ivuxolimab in advanced cancers. Here immunoSEQ multiplex PCR was the method, and the copy in TCRdb shows in-frame clones only, minus some. Of about 32,000 clones in the sample, around 90% are singletons; the top ten hold over 4%. This material consisted of CD4+ or CD8+ T cells sorted from blood, taken in a trial of the OX40 agonist ivuxolimab. All receptors derive from an adult with an advanced solid tumor such as melanoma, head and neck, liver or kidney cancer.

This chain joins TRBV4-1 and TRBJ2-6; 7 bases agree with TRBD1. The trim removed 1 base at V and 0 bases at J, leaving 9 bases unmatched. CDR3 size: 19 residues. The V gene's germline CDR1 is MGHRA and CDR2 YSYEKL. The CDR3 coding sequence is TGCGCCAGCAGCCAAGTGAGGGACAGCTTCCTCTCTGGGGCCAACGTCCTGACTTTC. Amino acids: CASSQVRDSFLSGANVLTF.

CDR3 amino acids: CASSDDSTDTQYF. DNA of the CDR3: TGCGCCAGCAGTGATGATAGCACAGATACGCAGTATTTT. V usage is TRBV10-2 and J usage is TRBJ2-3; D call uncertain. The V gene's germline CDR1 is WSHSY and CDR2 SAAADI. V dropped 3 bases and J dropped 0 bases, with 4 bases sitting between them. The CDR3 runs 13 residues.

This clone was recorded once. The rearrangement links TRBV6-4 to TRBJ2-1; D call uncertain. Germline V CDR1 and CDR2: MRHNA, SNTAGT. Deletions cut 1 base from V and 8 bases from J, with 9 bases between. CDR3 length: 13 residues. Here the CDR3 DNA reads TGTGCCAGCAGTGACTGGGTATCCGATGAGCAGTTCTTC. This sequence encodes CASSDWVSDEQFF.

The chain couples TRBV5-5 to TRBJ2-7; a possible D gene is TRBD1 (6 bases). The germline CDR1 and CDR2 sequences are SGHKS and YYEKEE (reference sequence). The CDR3 sequence is 14 residues long. Trimming pared 3 bases from V and 2 bases from J, leaving 12 bases between. The CDR3 DNA sequence: TGTGCCAGCAGCTCGGGACACTCAACCTACGAGCAGTACTTC. This sequence encodes CASSSGHSTYEQYF.

The chain links TRBV28 to TRBJ1-5; D gene uncertain. The CDR3 consists of 15 residues. Germline loops: CDR1 MDHEN, CDR2 SYDVKM. V was clipped by 5 bases and J by 9 bases, with 20 bases between them. This CDR3 is CASSTTFGVLGPQHF. In DNA form, the CDR3 reads TGTGCCAGCAGTACCACCTTCGGGGTATTAGGGCCCCAGCATTTT.

The chain links TRBV7-8 to TRBJ1-2; 8 nucleotides match TRBD1. The junction had 8 bases not matched to a gene; V was cut back by 4 bases and J by 4 bases. The CDR3 consists of 15 residues. CDR1 SGHVS and CDR2 FQNEAQ come from the germline V gene. Here the CDR3 reads CASSSGGSSVYGYTF. The CDR3 DNA reads as TGTGCCAGCAGCTCAGGGGGCAGCAGCGTCTATGGCTACACCTTC.

To note about this clone: Other nucleotide sequences in the sample specify the same CDR3. The chain employs TRBV30 and TRBJ2-1, with TRBD2 matching over 7 bases. Germline V gene lookup returns CDR1 GTSNPN and CDR2 SVGIG (reference sequence). The V segment lost 3 bases and the J segment 6 bases; nucleotides outside the gene matches: 11. The CDR3 length is 15 residues. The CDR3, as DNA: TGTGCCTGGAGCTACGGTGGGAGGGCCTTCAATGAGCAGTTCTTC. It is translated as CAWSYGGRAFNEQFF.